This TCR beta chain was retrieved from a study of T cell repertoires in cytomegalovirus infection. CDR3 length: 16 residues. The germline gives CDR1 KGHDR, CDR2 SFDVKD. J lost 3 bases, V lost 4 bases, and 6 bases had no gene match. At least ten counts were recorded for this clonotype. Its antigen is as yet unknown. TCRdb itself ran the reads through MiXCR, one entry per CDR3 protein. The repertoire holds some 120,000 distinct CDR3 sequences, over 9% seen once, with 25% to 40% in the top ten. The chain is built from TRBV24-1 and TRBJ2-3; 10 nucleotides align to TRBD1. Sequenced material: PBMCs, sequenced either directly or after in vitro stimulation (not recorded which). The clonotype was recovered from a human donor in good health (CMV status not recorded). Some clones in this sample may be carry-over from other donors' samples. The CDR3 protein is CATSEVGQGGTDTQYF. CDR3 DNA: TGTGCCACCAGTGAAGTAGGACAGGGGGGAACAGATACGCAGTATTTT.